This T cell receptor beta chain was observed in a study of blood T cell repertoires in COVID-19. As for the study in general: Spain, Italy and the United States supplied samples that represented acute and convalescent COVID-19.

Sequencing used immunoSEQ multiplex PCR; TCRdb keeps in-frame clones, though not all of them. There are under 170,000 clones in the sample; about 86% occur only once, and less than 3.5% lies in the top ten. The CDR3 loop spans 14 amino acids. The germline V and J ends were trimmed by 0 bases and 2 bases, with 9 bases remaining between them. In germline, CDR1 is SGHKS, CDR2 YYEKEE (reference sequence). The sequence came from a man between 65 and 80 years old with acute or convalescent COVID-19. The sample taken for sequencing was peripheral blood. The gene calls are TRBV5-5 and TRBJ2-7, with D possibly TRBD1 on 5 matching bases. CDR3: CASSLDRFAYEQYF. The CDR3 DNA follows: TGTGCCAGCAGCTTGGACAGGTTCGCCTACGAGCAGTACTTC. Looking up the rest from reference TRBV5-5 and TRBJ2-7 gives the full variable domain: DAGVTQSPTHLIKTRGQQVTLRCSPISGHKSVSWYQQVLGQGPQFIFQYYEKEERGRGNFPDRFSARQFPNYSSELNVNALLLGDSALYLCASSLDRFAYEQYFGPGTRLTVT.